The 23 T cell receptor beta chains given below trace back to one sample, sequenced in a study of CD8+ T cells in alopecia areata (dated by TCRdb to 2017 to 2018). The sample's treatment or condition label is to be understood as: oral pan-JAK inhibitor, 5-10 mg twice daily. The library was made by the immunoSEQ multiplex PCR assay. RNA was extracted from all samples and reverse transcribed into cDNA, which served as template for TCR sequencing. The table was pulled from immuneACCESS by TCRdb, which kept in-frame rearrangements only. Such tables lose some clones; where checked, under half of the loss comes from unresolved V genes, and the rest has no known cause. The sample data list about 210,000 clones, and more than 60% of these were observed just once. Around 1.2% of the sample goes to the ten largest clones. Sequencing was performed on CD4+ T cells sorted from blood, taken around week 42, from a patient treated with tofacitinib. The receptors originated from a human donor with alopecia areata.

The chain couples TRBV19 to TRBJ1-2, with D perhaps matching TRBD1 (5 bases). The V gene lost 3 bases and the J gene lost 0 bases, with 8 bases spanning the gap. The CDR3 runs 14 residues. Per the germline V gene, CDR1 is LNHDA and CDR2 is SQIVND (reference sequence). CDR3 bases: TGTGCCAGTAGTATTGGGGCAGCTAACTATGGCTACACCTTC. Translated: CASSIGAANYGYTF.

Comments on this clone: This sample includes further DNA sequences coding for the same CDR3. The chain carries TRBV30 and TRBJ1-1; D is unclear. The CDR3 covers 12 residues. The germline gives CDR1 GTSNPN, CDR2 SVGIG (reference sequence). V lost 4 bases and J lost 4, with 10 bases in between. CDR3 nucleotides: TGTGCCTGGAATAGCGGTGGCACTGAAGCTTTCTTT. Amino acid sequence: CAWNSGGTEAFF.

The chain links TRBV29-1 to TRBJ1-1; D is ambiguous. Deletions cut 4 bases from V and 0 bases from J, with 12 bases between. The CDR3 is 14 residues long. The germline gives CDR1 SQVTM, CDR2 ANQGSEA. The CDR3 DNA reads as TGCAGCGTTGCTCCGACATATATGAACACTGAAGCTTTCTTT. Translated: CSVAPTYMNTEAFF.

V and J are TRBV7-2 and TRBJ1-5; D is perhaps TRBD1 (5 bases). There are 11 residues in the CDR3. V lost 1 base and J lost 15, with 10 bases in between. The germline gives CDR1 SGHTA, CDR2 FQGNSA. DNA for the CDR3: TGTGCCAGCAGCTTAGTGGGACCTCCGCATTTT. It is translated as CASSLVGPPHF.

This clone was seen a handful of times. V usage is TRBV10-1 and J usage is TRBJ2-4, with D unclear. The CDR3 totals 14 residues. Trimming cost V 7 bases and J 0 bases, with 10 bases left between them. CDR1 and CDR2 from the germline V gene are WNHNN and SYGVQD (reference sequence). DNA of the CDR3: TGCGCCAGCAAATGCCCCCTAGCCAAAAACATTCAGTACTTC. Amino acids: CASKCPLAKNIQYF.

The V call is TRBV4-2, the J call TRBJ2-2, with 8 bases aligning to TRBD1. The germline CDR1 and CDR2 sequences are LGHNA and YNFKEQ. The CDR3 extends over 16 amino acids. After removal of 0 bases from V and 4 bases from J, the junction contained 4 bases not matched to a gene. The DNA of the CDR3 is TGTGCCAGCAGCCAAGAGCGACAGGGGCCCACCGGGGAGCTGTTTTTT. This encodes CASSQERQGPTGELFF.

This clone was seen only a few times. The V and J genes are TRBV5-5 and TRBJ2-5, with D perhaps TRBD2 (6 bases). Germline loops: CDR1 SGHKS, CDR2 YYEKEE (reference sequence). Trimming left V 2 bases short and J 5 bases short, with 7 bases between. The CDR3 is 12 amino acids. The CDR3 spells CASSFSGETQYF. The CDR3 region has the DNA TGTGCCAGCAGCTTCAGCGGGGAGACCCAGTACTTC.

This clone was detected a few times. The CDR3 protein is CAWSGGDYEQYF. Here the CDR3 DNA reads TGTGCCTGGAGTGGCGGTGACTACGAGCAGTACTTC. The V and J genes are TRBV30 and TRBJ2-7, with D unresolved. The CDR3 extends over 12 amino acids. CDR1 GTSNPN and CDR2 SVGIG come from the germline V gene (reference sequence). The V gene lost 1 base and the J gene lost 3 bases, with 7 bases spanning the gap.

The CDR3: CASSETSYEQFF. The CDR3 DNA is TGTGCCAGCAGTGAAACTAGCTATGAGCAGTTCTTC. This chain connects TRBV2 to TRBJ2-1; possible D gene TRBD2, 6 bases. V was cut by 2 bases and J by 8 bases, with 7 bases left in between. Germline assignment: CDR1 SNHLY and CDR2 FYNNEI. The CDR3 is 12 amino acids.

The chain links TRBV6-5 to TRBJ1-2; D is possibly TRBD1 (5 bases). Per germline, CDR1 MNHEY and CDR2 SVGAGI. CDR3 length equals 12 residues. V lost 8 bases to trimming and J lost 7 bases, with 14 bases between them. CDR3 DNA: TGTGCCAGCGGGATACATACAGGTGGCTACACCTTC. Translating it yields CASGIHTGGYTF.

V gene TRBV4-1 combines with J gene TRBJ2-4; no clear D. The CDR3 has 17 residues. Trimming took 3 bases from V and 1 from J, leaving 16 bases between them. Germline CDR1 and CDR2: MGHRA and YSYEKL. CDR3 protein: CASSQGILGKAKNIQYF. The CDR3 coding sequence is TGCGCCAGCAGCCAGGGGATCCTCGGAAAGGCCAAAAACATTCAGTACTTC.

This clone came up a few times. This rearrangement joins TRBV7-9 to TRBJ2-3, with D possibly being TRBD2 (6 bases). V was clipped by 1 base and J by 1 base, with 12 bases between them. The V gene's germline CDR1 is SEHNR and CDR2 FQNEAQ (reference sequence). This CDR3 has 16 residues. CDR3 coding DNA: TGTGCCAGCAGCTTAGTAGGAGCGGGCCGCACAGATACGCAGTATTTT. It codes for CASSLVGAGRTDTQYF.

The chain recombines TRBV5-1 with TRBJ2-2; D remains unclear. Germline CDR1 SGHRS, CDR2 YFSETQ. V gave up 0 bases and J gave up 9 bases, with 6 bases separating them. This CDR3 is built from 12 residues. CDR3 in amino acids: CASSLDGRELFF. Written as DNA, the CDR3 is TGCGCCAGCAGCTTGGATGGAAGGGAGCTGTTTTTT.

This clone has only a few counts. The chain is built from TRBV29-1 and TRBJ2-5; D possibly corresponds to TRBD2 (6 bases). V lost 7 bases and J lost 2, with 11 bases in between. CDR3 length equals 12 residues. CDR1 SQVTM and CDR2 ANQGSEA come from the germline V gene. For the CDR3, the DNA is TGCAGCGCCGGGGGAAGGCAAGAGACCCAGTACTTC. As protein: CSAGGRQETQYF.

This clone occurred once. This sequence joins TRBV29-1 and TRBJ2-2, with D perhaps TRBD2 (5 bases). V was cut by 1 base and J by 4 bases, with 7 bases left in between. CDR3 length equals 13 residues. Per germline, CDR1 SQVTM and CDR2 ANQGSEA. CDR3 residues: CSVEVTTTGELFF. In DNA form, the CDR3 reads TGCAGCGTTGAAGTGACTACCACCGGGGAGCTGTTTTTT.

Notes on this clone: A much larger clone is a single base away; this may be a read error. The chain uses TRBV2 and TRBJ1-1; D gene uncertain. V was shortened by 4 bases and J by 1 base, with 7 bases between the two germline ends. The CDR3 length is 13 residues. Germline-derived CDR1 and CDR2 are SNHLY and FYNNEI. The CDR3 spells CASSADANTEAFF. DNA for the CDR3: TGTGCCAGCAGTGCGGACGCGAACACTGAAGCTTTCTTT.

CDR3 residues: CASSRRGYEQYF. The CDR3 nucleotides are TGTGCCAGCAGTCGACGCGGGTACGAGCAGTACTTC. The V call is TRBV27, the J call TRBJ2-7, with a tentative D call TRBD2 (5 bases). Trimming stripped 5 bases from V and 4 bases from J, with 9 bases between. Per the germline V gene, CDR1 is MNHEY and CDR2 is SMNVEV (reference sequence). This CDR3 has 12 amino acids.

This clone was found a few times. Here the CDR3 DNA reads TGTGCCAGCAGTTTCGACAGGAATGGCTACACCTTC. Amino acid sequence: CASSFDRNGYTF. The chain couples TRBV7-2 to TRBJ1-2; weak D call: TRBD1 (6 bases). The CDR3 contains 12 residues. Germline CDR1 and CDR2: SGHTA and FQGNSA. Trimming pared 6 bases from V and 6 bases from J, leaving 11 bases between.

The chain has TRBV19 and TRBJ1-1; D uncertain. Germline assignment: CDR1 LNHDA and CDR2 SQIVND (reference sequence). With 10 bases removed from V and 0 bases from J, the gap between germline ends came to 15 bases. This CDR3 has 14 residues. The DNA of the CDR3 is TGTGCCACCTCACAGAATGCCATGAACACTGAAGCTTTCTTT. Translated, it gives CATSQNAMNTEAFF.

This rearrangement joins TRBV2 to TRBJ1-2; weak D call: TRBD1 (6 bases). This CDR3 region has 14 residues. The V end was cut by 5 bases, the J end by 4 bases, with 14 bases between. Per germline, CDR1 SNHLY and CDR2 FYNNEI. CDR3 sequence: CASSTNREAYGYTF. The CDR3, as DNA: TGTGCCAGCAGTACGAACAGGGAAGCCTATGGCTACACCTTC. The variable domain in full, completed from reference TRBV2 and TRBJ1-2, reads EPEVTQTPSHQVTQMGQEVILRCVPISNHLYFYWYRQILGQKVEFLVSFYNNEISEKSEIFDDQFSVERPDGSNFTLKIRSTKLEDSAMYFCASSTNREAYGYTFGSGTRLTVV.

V gene TRBV5-1 combines with J gene TRBJ2-1; possibly TRBD2 for D (5 bases). V lost 5 bases, J lost 6 bases, and 15 bases lay in between. Germline CDR1 is SGHRS and CDR2 is YFSETQ. The CDR3 contains 14 residues. CDR3 region: CASRVSLAVNEQFF. CDR3 nucleotides: TGCGCCAGCAGAGTAAGCCTAGCCGTCAATGAGCAGTTCTTC. Drawing the rest from reference TRBV5-1 and TRBJ2-1, the complete variable domain is KAGVTQTPRYLIKTRGQQVTLSCSPISGHRSVSWYQQTPGQGLQFLFEYFSETQRNKGNFPGRFSGRQFSNSRSEMNVSTLELGDSALYLCASRVSLAVNEQFFGPGTRLTVL.

V and J are TRBV25-1 and TRBJ2-7; D is perhaps TRBD1 (6 bases). The CDR3 totals 12 residues. Germline CDR1 MGHDK, CDR2 SYGVNS. V shed 5 bases and J shed 2 bases, with 7 bases lying between them. The CDR3 spells CASSTGTYEQYF. CDR3 DNA: TGTGCCAGCAGTACAGGGACCTACGAGCAGTACTTC.

This clone occurred a few times. This chain links TRBV14 with TRBJ2-1; D not resolved. V was trimmed by 0 bases and J by 0 bases, leaving 6 bases between them. The germline V gene has CDR1 SGHDN and CDR2 FVKESK. CDR3 length: 15 amino acids. CDR3 in DNA: TGTGCCAGCAGCCAAGAAGTGAGCTCCTACAATGAGCAGTTCTTC. Translation gives CASSQEVSSYNEQFF.